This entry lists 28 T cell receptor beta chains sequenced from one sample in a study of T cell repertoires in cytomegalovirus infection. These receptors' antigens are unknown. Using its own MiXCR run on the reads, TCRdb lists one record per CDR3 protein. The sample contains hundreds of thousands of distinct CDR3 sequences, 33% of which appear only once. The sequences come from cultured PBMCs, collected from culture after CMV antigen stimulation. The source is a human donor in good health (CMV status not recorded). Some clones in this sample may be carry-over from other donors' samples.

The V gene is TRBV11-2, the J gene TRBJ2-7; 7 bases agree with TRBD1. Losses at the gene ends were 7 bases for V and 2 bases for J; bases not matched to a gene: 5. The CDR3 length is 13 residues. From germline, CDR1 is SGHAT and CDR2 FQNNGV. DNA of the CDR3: TGTGCCAGCATCAGGGACAGCACCTACGAGCAGTACTTC. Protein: CASIRDSTYEQYF.

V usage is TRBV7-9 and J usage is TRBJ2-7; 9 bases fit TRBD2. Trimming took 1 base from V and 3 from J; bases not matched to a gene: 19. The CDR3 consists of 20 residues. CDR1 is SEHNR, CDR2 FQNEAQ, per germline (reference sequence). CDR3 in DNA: TGTGCCAGCAGCTTAGAAGGGGTGGGGCTAGCGGGATTCACGGACTACGAGCAGTACTTC. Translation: CASSLEGVGLAGFTDYEQYF.

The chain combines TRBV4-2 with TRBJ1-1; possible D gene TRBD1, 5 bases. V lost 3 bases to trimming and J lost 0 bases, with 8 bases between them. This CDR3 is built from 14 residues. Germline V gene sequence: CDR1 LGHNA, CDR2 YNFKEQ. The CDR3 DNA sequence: TGTGCCAGCAGCCAGGCGACAGTGAACACTGAAGCTTTCTTT. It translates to CASSQATVNTEAFF.

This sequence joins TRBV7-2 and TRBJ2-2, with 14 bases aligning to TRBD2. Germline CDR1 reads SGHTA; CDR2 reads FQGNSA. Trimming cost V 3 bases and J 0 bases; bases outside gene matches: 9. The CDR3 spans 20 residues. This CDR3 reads CASSFRAGTSGGPNTGELFF. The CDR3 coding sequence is TGTGCCAGCAGCTTTAGAGCCGGGACTAGCGGGGGACCGAACACCGGGGAGCTGTTTTTT.

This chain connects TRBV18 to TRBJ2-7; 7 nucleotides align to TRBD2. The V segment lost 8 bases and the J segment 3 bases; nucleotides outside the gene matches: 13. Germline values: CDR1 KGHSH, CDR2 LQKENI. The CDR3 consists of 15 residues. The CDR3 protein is CASSPGAGGSYEQYF. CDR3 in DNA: TGTGCCAGCAGCCCCGGAGCTGGCGGGAGCTACGAGCAGTACTTC. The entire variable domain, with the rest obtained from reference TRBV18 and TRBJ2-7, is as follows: NAGVMQNPRHLVRRRGQEARLRCSPMKGHSHVYWYRQLPEEGLKFMVYLQKENIIDESGMPKERFSAEFPKEGPSILRIQQVVRGDSAAYFCASSPGAGGSYEQYFGPGTRLTVT.

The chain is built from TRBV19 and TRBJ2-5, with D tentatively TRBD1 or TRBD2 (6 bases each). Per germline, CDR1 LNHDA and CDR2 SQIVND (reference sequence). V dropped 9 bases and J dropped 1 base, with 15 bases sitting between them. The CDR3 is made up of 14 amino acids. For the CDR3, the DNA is TGTGCCAGAGTTAAGGGGGACTCCCAAGAGACCCAGTACTTC. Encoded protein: CARVKGDSQETQYF. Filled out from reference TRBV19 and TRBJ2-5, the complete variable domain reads DGGITQSPKYLFRKEGQNVTLSCEQNLNHDAMYWYRQDPGQGLRLIYYSQIVNDFQKGDIAEGYSVSREKKESFPLTVTSAQKNPTAFYLCARVKGDSQETQYFGPGTRLLVL.

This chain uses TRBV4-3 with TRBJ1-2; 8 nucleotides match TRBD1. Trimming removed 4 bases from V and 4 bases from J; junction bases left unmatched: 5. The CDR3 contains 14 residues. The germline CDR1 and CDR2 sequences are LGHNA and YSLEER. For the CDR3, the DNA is TGCGCCAGCAGCCCGGGGGACAGGTCCTATGGCTACACCTTC. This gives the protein CASSPGDRSYGYTF.

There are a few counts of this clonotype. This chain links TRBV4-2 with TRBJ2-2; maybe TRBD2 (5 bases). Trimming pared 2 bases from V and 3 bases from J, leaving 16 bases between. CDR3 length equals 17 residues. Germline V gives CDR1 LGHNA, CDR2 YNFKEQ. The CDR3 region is CASSQYSEGLDTGELFF. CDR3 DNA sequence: TGTGCCAGCAGCCAATATTCAGAGGGTTTGGACACCGGGGAGCTGTTTTTT.

Here the CDR3 DNA reads TGTGCCAGCAGCAACCAATTGGGGACAGGGGGCTATGGCTACACCTTC. Translation gives CASSNQLGTGGYGYTF. The genes are TRBV7-9 and TRBJ1-2; 11 bases are shared with TRBD1. Germline CDR1 and CDR2: SEHNR and FQNEAQ (reference sequence). This CDR3 spans 16 amino acids. J lost 4 bases, V lost 5 bases, and 9 bases had no gene match.

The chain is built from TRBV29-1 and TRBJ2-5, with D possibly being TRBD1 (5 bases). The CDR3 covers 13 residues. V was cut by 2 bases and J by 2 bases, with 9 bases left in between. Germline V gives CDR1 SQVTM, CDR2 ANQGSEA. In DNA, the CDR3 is TGCAGCGTTGAAAAGCCAGGGCAAGAGACCCAGTACTTC. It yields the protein CSVEKPGQETQYF. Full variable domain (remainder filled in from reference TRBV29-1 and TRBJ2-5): SAVISQKPSRDICQRGTSLTIQCQVDSQVTMMFWYRQQPGQSLTLIATANQGSEATYESGFVIDKFPISRPNLTFSTLTVSNMSPEDSSIYLCSVEKPGQETQYFGPGTRLLVL.

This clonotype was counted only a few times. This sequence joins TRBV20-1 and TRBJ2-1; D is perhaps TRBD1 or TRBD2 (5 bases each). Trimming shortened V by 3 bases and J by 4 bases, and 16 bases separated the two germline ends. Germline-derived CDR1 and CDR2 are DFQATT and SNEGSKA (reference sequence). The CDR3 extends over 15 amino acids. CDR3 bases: TGCAGTGCTAGCCTCCTCTGGGGGTATTACAATGAGCAGTTCTTC. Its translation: CSASLLWGYYNEQFF.

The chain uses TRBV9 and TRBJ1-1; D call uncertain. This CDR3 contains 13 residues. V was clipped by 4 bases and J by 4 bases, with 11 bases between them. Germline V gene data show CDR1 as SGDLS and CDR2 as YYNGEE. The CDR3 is CASSIPPATEAFF. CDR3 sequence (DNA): TGTGCCAGCAGCATTCCGCCAGCCACTGAAGCTTTCTTT.

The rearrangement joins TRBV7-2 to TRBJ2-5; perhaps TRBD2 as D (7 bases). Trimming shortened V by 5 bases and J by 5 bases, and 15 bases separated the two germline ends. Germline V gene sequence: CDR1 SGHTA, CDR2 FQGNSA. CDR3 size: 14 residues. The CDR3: CASSIQGRGETQYF. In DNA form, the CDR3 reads TGTGCCAGCAGCATCCAGGGGAGGGGTGAGACCCAGTACTTC.

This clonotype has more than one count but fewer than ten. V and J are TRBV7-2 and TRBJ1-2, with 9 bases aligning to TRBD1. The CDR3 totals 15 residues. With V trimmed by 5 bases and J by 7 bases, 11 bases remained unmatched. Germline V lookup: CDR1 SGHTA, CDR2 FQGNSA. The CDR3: CASSPYEQGAFGYTF. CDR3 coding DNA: TGTGCCAGCAGCCCATACGAACAGGGGGCCTTTGGCTACACCTTC.

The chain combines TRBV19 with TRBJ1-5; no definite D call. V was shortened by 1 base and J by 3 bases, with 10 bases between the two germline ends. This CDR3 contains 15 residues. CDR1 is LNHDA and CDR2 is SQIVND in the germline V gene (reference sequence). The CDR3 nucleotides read TGTGCCAGTAGTATAGCCGGACGTACCAATCAGCCCCAGCATTTT. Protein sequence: CASSIAGRTNQPQHF.

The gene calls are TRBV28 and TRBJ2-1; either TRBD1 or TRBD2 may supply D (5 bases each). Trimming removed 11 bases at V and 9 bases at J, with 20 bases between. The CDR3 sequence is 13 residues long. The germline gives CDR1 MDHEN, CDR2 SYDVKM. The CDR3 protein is CACHGLLGGEQFF. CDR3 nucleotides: TGTGCCTGCCACGGCCTTCTTGGGGGTGAGCAGTTCTTC.

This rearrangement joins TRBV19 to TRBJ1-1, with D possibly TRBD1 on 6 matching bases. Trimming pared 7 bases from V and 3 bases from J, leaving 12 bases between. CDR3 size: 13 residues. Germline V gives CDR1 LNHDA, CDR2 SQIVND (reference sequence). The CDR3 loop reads CASNLEGDTEAFF. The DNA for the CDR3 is TGTGCCAGTAACCTGGAGGGGGACACTGAAGCTTTCTTT.

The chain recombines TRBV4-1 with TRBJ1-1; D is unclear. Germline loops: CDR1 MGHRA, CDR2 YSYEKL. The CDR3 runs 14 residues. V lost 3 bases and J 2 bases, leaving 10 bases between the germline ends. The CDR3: CASSQLVGNTEAFF. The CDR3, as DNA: TGCGCCAGCAGCCAGTTAGTGGGCAACACTGAAGCTTTCTTT.

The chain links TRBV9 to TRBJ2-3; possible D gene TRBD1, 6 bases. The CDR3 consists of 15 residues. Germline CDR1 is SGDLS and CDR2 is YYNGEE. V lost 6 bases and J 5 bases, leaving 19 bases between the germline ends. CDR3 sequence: CASTLGTLAGDTQYF. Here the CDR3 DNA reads TGTGCCAGCACCCTAGGGACACTGGCGGGAGATACGCAGTATTTT.

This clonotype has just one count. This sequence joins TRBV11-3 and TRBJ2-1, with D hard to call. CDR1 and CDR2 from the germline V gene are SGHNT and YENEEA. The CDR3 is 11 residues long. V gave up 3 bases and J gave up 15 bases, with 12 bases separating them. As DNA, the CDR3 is TGTGCCAGCAGCTTTAAGGGTCTTCGGTTCTTC. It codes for CASSFKGLRFF.

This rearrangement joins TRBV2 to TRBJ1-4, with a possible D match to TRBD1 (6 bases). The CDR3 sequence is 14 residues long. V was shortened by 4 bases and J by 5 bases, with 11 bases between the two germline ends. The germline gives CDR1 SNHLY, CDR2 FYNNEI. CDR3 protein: CASSGLTGNEKLFF. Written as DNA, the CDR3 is TGTGCCAGCAGTGGGCTAACAGGGAATGAAAAACTGTTTTTT.

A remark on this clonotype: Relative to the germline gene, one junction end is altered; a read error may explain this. DNA of the CDR3: TGTGCCAGCAGAGACAGACAGGCCCATCAAGAGACCCGGTACTTC. It codes for CASRDRQAHQETRYF. The V and J genes are TRBV11-2 and TRBJ2-5, with D possibly TRBD1 on 6 matching bases. The germline V gene has CDR1 SGHAT and CDR2 FQNNGV. The CDR3 is 15 amino acids.

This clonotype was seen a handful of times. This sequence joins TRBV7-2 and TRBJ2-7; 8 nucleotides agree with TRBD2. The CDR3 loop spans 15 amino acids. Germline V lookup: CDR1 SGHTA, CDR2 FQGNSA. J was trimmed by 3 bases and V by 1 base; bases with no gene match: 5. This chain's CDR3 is CASSLERGLGYEQYF. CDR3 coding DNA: TGTGCCAGCAGCTTAGAGAGGGGACTAGGCTACGAGCAGTACTTC.

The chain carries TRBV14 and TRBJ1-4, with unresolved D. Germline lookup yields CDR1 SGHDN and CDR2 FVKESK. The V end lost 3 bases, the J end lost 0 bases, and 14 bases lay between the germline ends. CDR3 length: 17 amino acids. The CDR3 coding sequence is TGTGCCAGCAGCCATATCAGGACCCGAGCAACTAATGAAAAACTGTTTTTT. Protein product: CASSHIRTRATNEKLFF.

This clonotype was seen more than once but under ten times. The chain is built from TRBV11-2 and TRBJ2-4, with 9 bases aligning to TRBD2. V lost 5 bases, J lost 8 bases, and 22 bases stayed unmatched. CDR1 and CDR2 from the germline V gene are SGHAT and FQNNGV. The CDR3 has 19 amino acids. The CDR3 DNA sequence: TGTGCCAGCAGCCACACCGGTGGCGGGAGGGCCCCCGAAGGGGACATTCAGTACTTC. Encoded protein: CASSHTGGGRAPEGDIQYF.

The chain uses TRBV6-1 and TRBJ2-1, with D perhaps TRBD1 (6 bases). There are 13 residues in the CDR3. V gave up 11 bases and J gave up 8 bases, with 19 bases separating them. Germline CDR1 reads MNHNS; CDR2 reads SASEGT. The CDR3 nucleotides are TGTGCCGGAACTAGAACAGGGTACGATGAGCAGTTCTTC. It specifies CAGTRTGYDEQFF.

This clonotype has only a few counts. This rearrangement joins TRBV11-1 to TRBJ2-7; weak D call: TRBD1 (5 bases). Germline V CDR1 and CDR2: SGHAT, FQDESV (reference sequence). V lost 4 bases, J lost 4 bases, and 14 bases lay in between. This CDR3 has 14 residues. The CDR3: CASSSLRQPYEQYF. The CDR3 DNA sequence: TGTGCCAGCAGCTCATTGAGACAGCCTTACGAGCAGTACTTC.

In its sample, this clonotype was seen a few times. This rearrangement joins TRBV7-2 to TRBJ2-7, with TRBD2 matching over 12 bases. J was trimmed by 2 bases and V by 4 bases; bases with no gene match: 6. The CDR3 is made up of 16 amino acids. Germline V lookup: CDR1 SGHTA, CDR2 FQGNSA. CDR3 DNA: TGTGCCAGCAGCTCGAGGACTAGCGGGGCCACCTACGAGCAGTACTTC. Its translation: CASSSRTSGATYEQYF.